The 12 T cell receptor beta chains reported below all come from one sample, sequenced in a study of radiation and T cells in renal cell carcinoma. The table came from immunoSEQ multiplex PCR; TCRdb's copy has only in-frame clones and leaves some out. The sample carries 150,000 or so clones, about 88% recorded once. Time point defined: baseline pretreatment blood. Specified treatment: 15 Gy SBRT to primary tumor, nephrectomy 4 weeks later. This specimen was blood, taken from a patient whose treatment included radiotherapy and nephrectomy. The receptor set was obtained from a woman in her 70s with renal cell carcinoma.

This chain joins TRBV30 and TRBJ1-5, with 12 bases lining up with TRBD1. Germline-derived CDR1 and CDR2 are GTSNPN and SVGIG (reference sequence). The CDR3 is 15 residues long. J was trimmed by 6 bases and V by 1 base; bases with no gene match: 4. CDR3 loop: CAWSGDRGRGQPQHF. DNA of the CDR3: TGTGCCTGGAGTGGGGACAGGGGGCGAGGTCAGCCCCAGCATTTT.

The chain is built from TRBV4-2 and TRBJ1-5; 8 bases align to TRBD1. The CDR3 runs to 16 residues. Per germline, CDR1 LGHNA and CDR2 YNFKEQ. Trimming took 1 base from V and 5 from J; bases not matched to a gene: 7. The CDR3 spells CASSQGAGTGDQPQHF. CDR3 nucleotide sequence: TGTGCCAGCAGCCAAGGGGCGGGGACAGGTGATCAGCCCCAGCATTTT.

The chain combines TRBV7-2 with TRBJ2-5, with 9 bases aligning to TRBD1. Trimming cost V 4 bases and J 1 base; bases outside gene matches: 1. Germline V gene sequence: CDR1 SGHTA, CDR2 FQGNSA. The CDR3 has 14 amino acids. The CDR3 coding sequence is TGTGCCAGCAGCTCGACAGGGGGCCAAGAGACCCAGTACTTC. This encodes CASSSTGGQETQYF.

This clone was counted a single time. This sequence joins TRBV4-1 and TRBJ2-3, with D maybe TRBD2 (5 bases). The ends were cut back, 6 bases at V and 6 bases at J, with 13 bases in the middle. The length of the CDR3 is 13 residues. Per germline, CDR1 MGHRA and CDR2 YSYEKL. In DNA, the CDR3 is TGCGCCAGCAGTCAGCTAGCAGAGGATACGCAGTATTTT. Translated, it gives CASSQLAEDTQYF.

This rearrangement joins TRBV18 to TRBJ1-4; D is uncertain. Deletions cut 2 bases from V and 0 bases from J, with 7 bases between. CDR3 size: 15 residues. Germline V gene lookup returns CDR1 KGHSH and CDR2 LQKENI. The CDR3, as DNA: TGTGCCAGCTCACCATCGGGAGCAACTAATGAAAAACTGTTTTTT. Protein: CASSPSGATNEKLFF.

J is TRBJ1-3 and V is TRBV4-2; tentative D call: TRBD1 (6 bases). Germline assignment: CDR1 LGHNA and CDR2 YNFKEQ. Trimming left V 0 bases short and J 7 bases short, with 13 bases between. There are 15 residues in the CDR3. CDR3: CASSQDRGLSNTIYF. CDR3 DNA: TGTGCCAGCAGCCAAGATCGGGGGCTGAGCAACACCATATATTTT.

The gene calls are TRBV2 and TRBJ2-7; unclear D gene. Germline CDR1 SNHLY, CDR2 FYNNEI. The CDR3 has 13 amino acids. Trimming stripped 7 bases from V and 5 bases from J, with 15 bases between. DNA of the CDR3: TGTGCCAGCATCCCGGAGCTAGGGAACGAGCAGTACTTC. Its protein product is CASIPELGNEQYF.

This clone was found a few times. The rearrangement joins TRBV7-6 to TRBJ1-6, with a tentative D call TRBD1 (5 bases). Germline CDR1 reads SGHVS; CDR2 reads FNYEAQ. The ends were cut back, 6 bases at V and 7 bases at J, with 25 bases in the middle. The CDR3 has 18 amino acids. CDR3 sequence: CASSFSLSGGTKNSPLHF. The CDR3 bases are TGTGCCAGCAGTTTTAGCCTTAGCGGGGGGACGAAGAATTCACCCCTCCACTTT.

This clone came up a few times. This chain connects TRBV28 to TRBJ1-4; D gene uncertain. V was cut by 5 bases and J by 11 bases, with 15 bases left in between. CDR1 and CDR2 (germline): MDHEN, SYDVKM. CDR3 size: 13 residues. The DNA for the CDR3 is TGTGCCAGCAGTGCCCTAGCGGGGTTCAAACTGTTTTTT. Its translation: CASSALAGFKLFF.

The J gene is TRBJ1-5, the V gene TRBV6-5; no reliable D call. V gave up 4 bases and J gave up 3 bases, with 7 bases separating them. The CDR3 sequence is 13 residues long. Looked up from germline, CDR1 is MNHEY and CDR2 is SVGAGI. CDR3: CASSSTVNQPQHF. The CDR3 coding sequence is TGTGCCAGCAGTTCCACAGTCAATCAGCCCCAGCATTTT.

The genes are TRBV7-8 and TRBJ1-2; TRBD1 matches at 10 bases. V gave up 1 base and J gave up 1 base; unmatched junction bases: 0. The CDR3 spans 15 residues. Germline assignment: CDR1 SGHVS and CDR2 FQNEAQ. The CDR3 spells CASSLGTGGNYGYTF. The CDR3 coding sequence is TGTGCCAGCAGCTTAGGGACAGGGGGTAACTATGGCTACACCTTC.

The chain links TRBV27 to TRBJ2-5, with 7 bases fitting TRBD2. Trimming removed 2 bases from V and 3 bases from J; junction bases left unmatched: 3. Germline CDR1 is MNHEY and CDR2 is SMNVEV (reference sequence). This CDR3 is 14 amino acids long. The CDR3 bases are TGTGCCAGCAGTTTAGCGGGGGTAAAAGAGACCCAGTACTTC. It is translated as CASSLAGVKETQYF.